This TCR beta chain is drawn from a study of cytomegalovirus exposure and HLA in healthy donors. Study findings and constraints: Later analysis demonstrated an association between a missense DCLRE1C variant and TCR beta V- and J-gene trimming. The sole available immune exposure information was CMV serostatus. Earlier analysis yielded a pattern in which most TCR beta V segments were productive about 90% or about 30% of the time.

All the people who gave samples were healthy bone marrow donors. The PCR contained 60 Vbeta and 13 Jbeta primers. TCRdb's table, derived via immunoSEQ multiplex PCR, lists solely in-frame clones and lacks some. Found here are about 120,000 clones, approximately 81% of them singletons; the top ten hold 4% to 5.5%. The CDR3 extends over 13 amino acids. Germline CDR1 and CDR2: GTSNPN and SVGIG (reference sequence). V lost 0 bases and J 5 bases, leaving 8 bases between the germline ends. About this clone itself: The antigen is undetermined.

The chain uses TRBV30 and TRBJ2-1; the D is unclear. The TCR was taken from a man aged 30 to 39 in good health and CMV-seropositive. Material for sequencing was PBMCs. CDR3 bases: TGTGCCTGGAGTGTACGACACAACAATGAGCAGTTCTTC. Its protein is CAWSVRHNNEQFF.